This section outlines one T cell receptor (beta chain) sequence together with its context. Per the germline V gene, CDR1 is SGHDN and CDR2 is FVKESK. Unmatched junction bases numbered 2, after V lost 5 bases and J lost 0 bases. The CDR3 sequence is 15 residues long. Profiling relied on immunoSEQ multiplex PCR, and the TCRdb table lists in-frame clones only, not all of them. The repertoire holds about 210,000 clones, roughly 87% seen once, with 9% to 12% in the top ten. Participants were aged roughly 18 to 90 years from roughly 25 US areas. This entry belongs to a study of blood T cell repertoires in COVID-19. The wider study: The United States, Italy and Spain supplied acute and convalescent COVID-19 samples. From T cells, B-cell-depleted T cells, or PBMCs came the material, which was cDNA or gDNA.

This clonotype was sampled from a man between 18 and 29 years old with acute COVID-19. The chain recombines TRBV14 with TRBJ2-1; 9 nucleotides align to TRBD1. The material sequenced was PBMCs or T cells enriched from blood (not recorded which). The CDR3 nucleotides are TGTGCCAGCAGCTGGACAGGGGACTCCTACAATGAGCAGTTCTTC. This encodes CASSWTGDSYNEQFF.